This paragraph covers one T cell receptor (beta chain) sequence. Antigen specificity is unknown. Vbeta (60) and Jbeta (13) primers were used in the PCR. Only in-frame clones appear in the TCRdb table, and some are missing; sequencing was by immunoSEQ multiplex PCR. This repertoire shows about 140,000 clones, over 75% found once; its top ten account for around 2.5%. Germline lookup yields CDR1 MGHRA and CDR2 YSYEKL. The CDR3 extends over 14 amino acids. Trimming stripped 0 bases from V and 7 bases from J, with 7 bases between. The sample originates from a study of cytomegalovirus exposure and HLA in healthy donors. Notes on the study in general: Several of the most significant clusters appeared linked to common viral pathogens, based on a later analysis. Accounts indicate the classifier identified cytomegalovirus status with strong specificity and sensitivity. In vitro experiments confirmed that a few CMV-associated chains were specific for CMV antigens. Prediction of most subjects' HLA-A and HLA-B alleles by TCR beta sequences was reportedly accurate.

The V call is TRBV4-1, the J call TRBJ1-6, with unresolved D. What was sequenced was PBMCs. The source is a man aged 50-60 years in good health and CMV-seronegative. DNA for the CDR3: TGCGCCAGCAGCCAAGAGGGGAGCAATTCACCCCTCCACTTT. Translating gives CASSQEGSNSPLHF.